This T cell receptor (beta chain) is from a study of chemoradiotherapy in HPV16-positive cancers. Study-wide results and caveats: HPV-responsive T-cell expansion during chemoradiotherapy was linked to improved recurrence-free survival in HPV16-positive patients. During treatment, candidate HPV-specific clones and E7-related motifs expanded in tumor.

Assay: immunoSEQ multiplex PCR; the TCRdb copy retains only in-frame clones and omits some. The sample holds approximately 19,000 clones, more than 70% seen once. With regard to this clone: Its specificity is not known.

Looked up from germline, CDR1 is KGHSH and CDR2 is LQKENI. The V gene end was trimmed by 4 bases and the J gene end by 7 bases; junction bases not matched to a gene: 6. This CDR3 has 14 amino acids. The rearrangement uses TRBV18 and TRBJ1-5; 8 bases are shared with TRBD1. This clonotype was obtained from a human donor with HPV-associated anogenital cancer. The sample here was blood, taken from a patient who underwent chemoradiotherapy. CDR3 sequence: CASSQGTGGQPQHF. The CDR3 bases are TGTGCCAGCTCACAAGGGACAGGAGGCCAGCCCCAGCATTTT.